This T cell receptor beta chain is drawn from a study of vaccination and CD4 T cells after COVID-19. Germline CDR1 DFQATT, CDR2 SNEGSKA (reference sequence). CDR3 length: 18 amino acids. V dropped 4 bases and J dropped 2; count of bases not matched to a gene: 11. The sample holds a few counts of this clonotype. Its antigen is unknown. Sequencing of cultured CD4+ T cell DNA used the Oncomine TCR Beta short-read assay. MiXCR was run by TCRdb on the PCR reads, yielding one entry per CDR3 protein. This table has fewer than 20,000 distinct CDR3 sequences, around 59% appearing once. This sample's treatment: approximately nine-day PBMC culture with coronavirus spike peptide pools or control peptides (ViraFEST assay).

Sample: CD4+ T cells from blood, cultured in vitro. This chain joins TRBV20-1 and TRBJ2-3, with 14 bases that match TRBD2. The clonotype was recovered from a human donor who had recovered from COVID-19. This CDR3 reads CSATPGLAGAGPTDTQYF. In DNA form, the CDR3 reads TGCAGTGCTACACCGGGACTAGCGGGAGCGGGCCCCACAGATACGCAGTATTTT.